Here is one T cell receptor (beta chain) with its context. As yet, its antigen is unknown. 13 Jbeta primers and 60 Vbeta primers were used for the PCR. This table comes from immunoSEQ multiplex PCR, and its TCRdb copy is limited to in-frame clones, with some not included. The sample shows 84,000 or so clones, around two thirds of them seen only once. The sample is drawn from a study of cytomegalovirus exposure and HLA in healthy donors. Overall study: Ancestry clustering placed around 80% of roughly 410 genotyped donors in the Caucasian-associated cluster. Study-level findings and limits: Later analysis placed DRB1 highest and HLA-C lowest in TCR association rates, which differed by HLA locus. For most TCR sequences rarity was the rule, although some public TCRs occurred in many donors.

Germline CDR1 reads SEHNR; CDR2 reads FQNEAQ (reference sequence). CDR3 length: 14 amino acids. J lost 2 bases, V lost 4 bases, and 1 base had no gene match. Healthy bone marrow donors made up the donor group. This clonotype was sampled from a woman in her 30s in good health and CMV-seropositive. Sample: PBMCs. The V and J genes are TRBV7-9 and TRBJ1-5, with 8 bases matching TRBD1. CDR3 coding DNA: TGTGCCAGCAGCTCGGGACAGGGCAATCAGCCCCAGCATTTT. This codes for CASSSGQGNQPQHF.